The 25 T cell receptor beta chains presented below share a single source sample, sequenced in a study of human T cells and chemical hapten exposure. From the RACE reads, TCRdb called clonotypes with MiXCR, one entry per CDR3 protein. The table includes 60,000 to 90,000 distinct CDR3 sequences, over 6.5% detected once. Time point described: healthy volunteer bleed at 6 weeks. Total RNA came from unfractionated whole blood. Sequenced input: whole blood. These receptors all come from a female donor in good health. Some clones in this sample may be carry-over from other donors' samples.

This clonotype was seen ten or more times. The gene calls are TRBV9 and TRBJ2-1; 12 nucleotides match TRBD2. Germline loops: CDR1 SGDLS, CDR2 YYNGEE. There are 16 residues in the CDR3. Trimming cost V 0 bases and J 9 bases; bases outside gene matches: 7. For the CDR3, the DNA is TGTGCCAGCAGCGTAGCGGCTAGCGGGGGGGCCATTGAGCAGTTCTTC. It codes for CASSVAASGGAIEQFF.

The V and J genes are TRBV18 and TRBJ1-2; D uncertain. CDR3 length equals 13 residues. The V gene lost 5 bases and the J gene lost 10 bases, with 17 bases spanning the gap. Germline loops: CDR1 KGHSH, CDR2 LQKENI. The CDR3 loop reads CASSTTSLGVYTF. The CDR3 bases are TGTGCCAGCTCAACGACATCGTTAGGTGTCTACACCTTC.

This clonotype was observed a handful of times. The rearrangement links TRBV7-8 to TRBJ2-5; D gene ambiguous. With 4 bases removed from V and 3 bases from J, the gap between germline ends came to 12 bases. From germline, CDR1 is SGHVS and CDR2 FQNEAQ. There are 14 residues in the CDR3. CDR3 in DNA: TGTGCCAGCAGCTCCTCCCGTCTAAAAGAGACCCAGTACTTC. Translated, it gives CASSSSRLKETQYF.

At least ten counts were recorded for this clonotype. The rearrangement uses TRBV11-2 and TRBJ1-1, with D uncertain. With 2 bases removed from V and 7 bases from J, the gap between germline ends came to 20 bases. CDR3 length: 16 residues. The V gene's germline CDR1 is SGHAT and CDR2 FQNNGV. The CDR3 spells CASSLYEGRAAGEAFF. The CDR3 region has the DNA TGTGCCAGCAGCTTATATGAGGGTAGGGCAGCCGGTGAAGCTTTCTTT.

This clonotype has a handful of counts. CDR3 DNA sequence: TGCAGCGTTGACTCCCGGAATTACAATGAGCAGTTCTTC. Amino acids: CSVDSRNYNEQFF. The J gene is TRBJ2-1, the V gene TRBV29-1; D is unresolved. The CDR3 consists of 13 residues. With 3 bases removed from V and 4 bases from J, the gap between germline ends came to 10 bases. Germline assignment: CDR1 SQVTM and CDR2 ANQGSEA.

This clonotype was found once. This may come from a read error, since a much larger clone is one base off. This chain uses TRBV28 with TRBJ1-6, with D tentatively TRBD1 (6 bases). The CDR3 covers 16 residues. Germline-derived CDR1 and CDR2 are MDHEN and SYDVKM. V shed 3 bases and J shed 2 bases, with 11 bases lying between them. The DNA for the CDR3 is TGTGCCAGCAGTTTTAGTAGACAGGCCTATAATTCACCCCTCCACTTT. It codes for CASSFSRQAYNSPLHF. The full variable domain, its missing parts supplied by reference TRBV28 and TRBJ1-6, is DVKVTQSSRYLVKRTGEKVFLECVQDMDHENMFWYRQDPGLGLRLIYFSYDVKMKEKGDIPEGYSVSREKKERFSLILESASTNQTSMYLCASSFSRQAYNSPLHFGNGTRLTVT.

This clonotype turned up a few times. The V call is TRBV5-1, the J call TRBJ2-7; either TRBD1 or TRBD2 may fit D (5 bases each). CDR3 size: 15 residues. V dropped 2 bases and J dropped 2 bases, with 14 bases sitting between them. CDR1 is SGHRS and CDR2 is YFSETQ in the germline V gene. The CDR3: CASSFSRDGAYEQYF. CDR3 nucleotides: TGCGCCAGCAGCTTTAGCCGGGACGGAGCCTACGAGCAGTACTTC.

This clonotype was seen repeatedly, ten times or more. This rearrangement joins TRBV25-1 to TRBJ1-6, with D tentatively TRBD1 (5 bases). Trimming removed 3 bases at V and 6 bases at J, with 18 bases between. CDR1 and CDR2 from the germline V gene are MGHDK and SYGVNS. The CDR3 contains 17 residues. Here the CDR3 DNA reads TGTGCCAGCAGTGACAACGGAGGGGCAGACCTTAATTCACCCCTCCACTTT. Residues: CASSDNGGADLNSPLHF.

Only a few counts were recorded for this clonotype. This sequence joins TRBV5-5 and TRBJ1-3, with D perhaps TRBD1 (6 bases). V was trimmed by 0 bases and J by 2 bases, leaving 6 bases between them. The CDR3 has 14 residues. Germline V gene lookup returns CDR1 SGHKS and CDR2 YYEKEE (reference sequence). CDR3 in amino acids: CASSLAGAGNTIYF. The DNA of the CDR3 is TGTGCCAGCAGCTTGGCAGGGGCTGGAAACACCATATATTTT. Full variable domain (remainder filled in from reference TRBV5-5 and TRBJ1-3): DAGVTQSPTHLIKTRGQQVTLRCSPISGHKSVSWYQQVLGQGPQFIFQYYEKEERGRGNFPDRFSARQFPNYSSELNVNALLLGDSALYLCASSLAGAGNTIYFGEGSWLTVV.

This clonotype was found many times. The chain uses TRBV12-3 or TRBV12-4 and TRBJ1-4; 7 bases fit TRBD1. J was trimmed by 8 bases and V by 5 bases; bases with no gene match: 14. The CDR3 spans 16 residues. CDR3 loop: CASSATGVRSREKLFF. The CDR3 coding sequence is TGTGCCAGCAGTGCCACAGGGGTGCGGTCTAGGGAAAAACTGTTTTTT.

Ten or more counts support this clonotype. This rearrangement joins TRBV10-3 to TRBJ2-2, with TRBD2 identical over 7 bases. The junction had 2 bases not matched to a gene; V was cut back by 3 bases and J by 7 bases. Germline CDR1 and CDR2: ENHRY and SYGVKD. The length of the CDR3 is 13 residues. The CDR3, as DNA: TGTGCCATCAGTGACAGGGAGGGCGGGGAGCTGTTTTTT. This sequence encodes CAISDREGGELFF.

V is TRBV13 and J is TRBJ2-5; possibly TRBD1 or TRBD2 for D (6 bases each). The CDR3 covers 14 residues. V was trimmed by 0 bases and J by 4 bases, leaving 9 bases between them. Germline assignment: CDR1 PRHDT and CDR2 FYEKMQ (reference sequence). CDR3 loop: CASSLGQGGETQYF. In DNA, the CDR3 is TGTGCCAGCAGCTTAGGACAGGGAGGAGAGACCCAGTACTTC.

The rearrangement joins TRBV5-1 to TRBJ1-5; no clear D. The CDR3 length is 14 residues. Germline CDR1 SGHRS, CDR2 YFSETQ. V lost 3 bases to trimming and J lost 3 bases, with 10 bases between them. DNA of the CDR3: TGCGCCAGCAGCTATGCCGGGGACAATCAGCCCCAGCATTTT. This sequence encodes CASSYAGDNQPQHF.

This clonotype was observed at least ten times. V and J are TRBV12-3 or TRBV12-4 and TRBJ2-3, with D perhaps TRBD1 (5 bases). V lost 7 bases and J lost 0, with 17 bases in between. There are 16 residues in the CDR3. The CDR3 DNA is TGTGCCAGCACCCACGGTGGGGCACCTAGCACAGATACGCAGTATTTT. Its translation is CASTHGGAPSTDTQYF.

This chain uses TRBV18 with TRBJ1-2, with D hard to call. This CDR3 contains 15 residues. The V and J ends lost 1 base and 8 bases respectively, with 17 bases between them. CDR1 is KGHSH, CDR2 LQKENI, per germline. In nucleotides, the CDR3 is TGTGCCAGCTCACCACAAGTTTTCCCTAGCGGAGGCTACACCTTC. The encoded protein is CASSPQVFPSGGYTF.

The chain has TRBV18 and TRBJ2-7; perhaps TRBD2 as D (6 bases). V lost 2 bases and J lost 1, with 9 bases in between. CDR1 is KGHSH and CDR2 is LQKENI in the germline V gene. The CDR3 has 14 amino acids. The CDR3 loop reads CASSPGAGSYEQYF. In nucleotides, the CDR3 is TGTGCCAGCTCACCAGGCGCGGGATCCTACGAGCAGTACTTC.

The chain uses TRBV12-3 or TRBV12-4 and TRBJ2-1; no clear D gene. Between the trimmed V and J ends, which lost 4 bases and 7 bases, there was a span of 23 bases. The CDR3 sequence is 17 residues long. The CDR3 loop is CASSSEGGALGRNEQFF. The CDR3 DNA is TGTGCCAGCAGTTCCGAAGGCGGTGCCCTAGGAAGGAATGAGCAGTTCTTC.

This clonotype came up many times. The chain is built from TRBV12-3 or TRBV12-4 and TRBJ1-2; tentative D call: TRBD1 (6 bases). This CDR3 spans 17 amino acids. V lost 0 bases and J 1 base, leaving 15 bases between the germline ends. CDR3 sequence: CASSLAGGGTRNYGYTF. For the CDR3, the DNA is TGTGCCAGCAGTTTAGCAGGAGGGGGAACTCGTAACTATGGCTACACCTTC.

By share, this clonotype ranks as medium-sized. This sequence joins TRBV29-1 and TRBJ2-3; TRBD1 matches at 10 bases. Per the germline V gene, CDR1 is SQVTM and CDR2 is ANQGSEA. The V segment lost 7 bases and the J segment 5 bases; nucleotides outside the gene matches: 3. The CDR3 is made up of 12 amino acids. The CDR3 nucleotides are TGCAGCGGGGGACAGGGGAAAGATACGCAGTATTTT. Translating gives CSGGQGKDTQYF.

This clonotype was counted at least ten times. The chain recombines TRBV4-2 with TRBJ1-6, with 9 nucleotides matching TRBD1. Unmatched junction bases numbered 1, after V lost 1 base and J lost 6 bases. Germline V gives CDR1 LGHNA, CDR2 YNFKEQ. The CDR3 spans 15 residues. The CDR3 is CASSQVGQGNSPLHF. CDR3 in DNA: TGTGCCAGCAGCCAAGTGGGACAGGGTAATTCACCCCTCCACTTT.

J is TRBJ1-1 and V is TRBV15, with D possibly being TRBD1 (5 bases). This CDR3 contains 18 residues. Per germline, CDR1 LNHNV and CDR2 YYDKDF (reference sequence). Trimming stripped 0 bases from V and 0 bases from J, with 17 bases between. CDR3 protein: CATSRDDIWGAMNTEAFF. CDR3 DNA sequence: TGTGCCACCAGCAGAGATGATATATGGGGCGCCATGAACACTGAAGCTTTCTTT.

This clonotype was seen more than once but under ten times. The CDR3 reads CASSDDRPNTEAFF. In DNA, the CDR3 is TGTGCCAGCAGCGACGACAGACCGAACACTGAAGCTTTCTTT. V is TRBV6-1 and J is TRBJ1-1; TRBD1 is a possible D gene (5 bases). Germline V lookup: CDR1 MNHNS, CDR2 SASEGT. V was shortened by 6 bases and J by 1 base, with 12 bases between the two germline ends. CDR3 size: 14 residues.

The chain is built from TRBV10-3 and TRBJ2-3, with D tentatively TRBD1 (7 bases). Germline V gene lookup returns CDR1 ENHRY and CDR2 SYGVKD. Trimming shortened V by 6 bases and J by 6 bases, and 13 bases separated the two germline ends. This CDR3 is built from 13 residues. CDR3 residues: CAIRHPGGDTQYF. DNA of the CDR3: TGTGCCATCAGGCACCCAGGGGGGGATACGCAGTATTTT.

The V gene is TRBV3-1, the J gene TRBJ2-7; 8 bases are shared with TRBD2. V shed 1 base and J 6 bases; nucleotides not matched to a gene: 5. This CDR3 comprises 14 residues. In germline, CDR1 is LGHDT, CDR2 YNNKEL (reference sequence). The CDR3 DNA reads TGTGCCAGCAGCCAAGCGGGGGGGCTTCGCGAGCAGTACTTC. Translation: CASSQAGGLREQYF.

This clonotype was detected many times. This chain links TRBV7-9 with TRBJ2-1, with 8 positions matching TRBD2. The V and J ends lost 1 base and 11 bases, in that order; junction bases with no gene match: 34. Germline CDR1 reads SEHNR; CDR2 reads FQNEAQ (reference sequence). The CDR3 has 23 amino acids. CDR3 residues: CASSLGLLGQRDQYDGGAKQQFF. CDR3 coding DNA: TGTGCCAGCAGCTTAGGTCTTTTAGGGCAGCGGGACCAGTATGACGGGGGGGCCAAGCAGCAGTTCTTC.